This T cell receptor beta chain was documented in a study of response to subunit inactivated influenza vaccine. Findings of the study overall: After each seasonal influenza vaccination, few new T cells are recruited, the authors suggested.

This CDR3 contains 14 residues. CDR1 is SGDLS, CDR2 YYNGEE, per germline. This clonotype was counted between two and nine times. Its antigen is unknown. Germline is not matched at one junction end, which may reflect a read error. One entry per CDR3 protein results from TCRdb running MiXCR on the RT-PCR reads. The data contain about 190,000 distinct CDR3 sequences, 14% of them singletons. The clonotype was recovered from a man aged 45-65 years who received an inactivated influenza vaccine. This material consisted of CD8+ T cells sorted from PBMCs, taken more than 4 days after vaccination. The gene calls are TRBV9 and TRBJ1-2; a possible D gene is TRBD1 (6 bases). In DNA, the CDR3 is TGTGCCAGCAGCGCCCGGGACAATAACCATGGCTACACCTTC. Amino acids: CASSARDNNHGYTF.